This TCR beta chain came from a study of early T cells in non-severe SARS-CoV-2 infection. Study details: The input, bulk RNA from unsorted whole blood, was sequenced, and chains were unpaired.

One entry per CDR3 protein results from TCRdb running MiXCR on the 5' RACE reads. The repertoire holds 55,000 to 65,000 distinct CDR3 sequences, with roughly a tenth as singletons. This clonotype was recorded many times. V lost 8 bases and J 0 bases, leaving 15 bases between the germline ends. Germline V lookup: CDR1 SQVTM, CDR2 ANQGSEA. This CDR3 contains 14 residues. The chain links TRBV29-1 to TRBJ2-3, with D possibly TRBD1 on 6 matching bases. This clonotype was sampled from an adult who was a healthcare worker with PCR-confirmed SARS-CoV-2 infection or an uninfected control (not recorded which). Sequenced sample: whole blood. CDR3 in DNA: TGCAGCCTCAACCCGGACAGAAGCACAGATACGCAGTATTTT. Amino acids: CSLNPDRSTDTQYF.